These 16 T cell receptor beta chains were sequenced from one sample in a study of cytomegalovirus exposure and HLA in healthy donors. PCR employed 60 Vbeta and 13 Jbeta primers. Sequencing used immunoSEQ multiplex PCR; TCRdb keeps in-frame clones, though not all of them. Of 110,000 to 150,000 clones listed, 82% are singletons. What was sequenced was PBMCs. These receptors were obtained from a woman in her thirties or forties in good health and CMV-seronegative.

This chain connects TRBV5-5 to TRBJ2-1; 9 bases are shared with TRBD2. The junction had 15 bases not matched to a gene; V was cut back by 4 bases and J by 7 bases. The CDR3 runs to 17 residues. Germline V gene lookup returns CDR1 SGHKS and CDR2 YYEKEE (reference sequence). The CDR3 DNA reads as TGTGCCAGCAGCCCTACGGTGCTAGCGGGATGGAGGAATGAGCAGTTCTTC. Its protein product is CASSPTVLAGWRNEQFF.

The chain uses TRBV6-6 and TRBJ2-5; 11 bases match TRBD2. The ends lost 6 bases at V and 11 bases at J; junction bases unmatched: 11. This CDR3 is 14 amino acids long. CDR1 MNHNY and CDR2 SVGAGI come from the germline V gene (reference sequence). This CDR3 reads CASSLLAGVYEQYF. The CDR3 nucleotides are TGTGCCAGCAGCCTACTAGCGGGAGTTTATGAGCAGTACTTC.

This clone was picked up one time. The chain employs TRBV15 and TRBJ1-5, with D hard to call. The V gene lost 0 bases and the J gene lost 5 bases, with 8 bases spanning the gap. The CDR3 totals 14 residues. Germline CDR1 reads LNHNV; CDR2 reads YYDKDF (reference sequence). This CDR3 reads CATSRDLGDQPQHF. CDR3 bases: TGTGCCACCAGCAGAGATCTCGGGGATCAGCCCCAGCATTTT.

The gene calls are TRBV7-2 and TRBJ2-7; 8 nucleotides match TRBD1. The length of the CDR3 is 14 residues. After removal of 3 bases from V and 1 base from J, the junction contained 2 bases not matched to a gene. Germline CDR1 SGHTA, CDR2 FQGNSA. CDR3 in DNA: TGTGCCAGCAGCTTGCAGGGGGCTTCCTACGAGCAGTACTTC. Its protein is CASSLQGASYEQYF.

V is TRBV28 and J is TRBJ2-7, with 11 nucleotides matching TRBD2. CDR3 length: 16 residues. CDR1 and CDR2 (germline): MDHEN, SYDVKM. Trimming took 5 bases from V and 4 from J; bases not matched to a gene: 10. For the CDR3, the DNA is TGTGCCAGCAGTCCCCCCGGACTAGCGGGTAGGTACGAGCAGTACTTC. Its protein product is CASSPPGLAGRYEQYF.

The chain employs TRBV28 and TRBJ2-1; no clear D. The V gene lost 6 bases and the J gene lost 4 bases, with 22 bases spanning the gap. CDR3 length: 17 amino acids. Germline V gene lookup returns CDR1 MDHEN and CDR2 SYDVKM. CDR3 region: CASRHGALAIQYNEQFF. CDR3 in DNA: TGTGCCAGCAGACACGGAGCCCTTGCAATCCAGTACAATGAGCAGTTCTTC.

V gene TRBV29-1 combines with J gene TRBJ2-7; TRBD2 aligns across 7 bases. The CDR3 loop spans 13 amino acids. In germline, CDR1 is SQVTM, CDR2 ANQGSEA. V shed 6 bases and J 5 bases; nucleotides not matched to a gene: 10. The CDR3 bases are TGCAGCGTAGCTGGACTAGTTCAAAACGAGCAGTACTTC. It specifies CSVAGLVQNEQYF.

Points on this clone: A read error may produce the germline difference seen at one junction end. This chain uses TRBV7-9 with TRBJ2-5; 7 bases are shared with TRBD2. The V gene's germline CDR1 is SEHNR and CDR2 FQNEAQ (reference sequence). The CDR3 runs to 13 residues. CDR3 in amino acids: CSSSLREGETQYF. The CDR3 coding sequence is TGTTCCAGCTCGCTGAGGGAGGGTGAGACCCAGTACTTC.

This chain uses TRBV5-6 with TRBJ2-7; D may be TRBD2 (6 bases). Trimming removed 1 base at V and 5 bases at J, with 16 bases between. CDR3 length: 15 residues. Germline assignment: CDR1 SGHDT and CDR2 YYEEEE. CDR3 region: CASSLTRGRSHEQYF. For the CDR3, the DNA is TGTGCCAGCAGCTTGACCCGAGGGAGGTCCCACGAGCAGTACTTC. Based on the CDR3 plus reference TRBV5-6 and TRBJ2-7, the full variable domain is DAGVTQSPTHLIKTRGQQVTLRCSPKSGHDTVSWYQQALGQGPQFIFQYYEEEERQRGNFPDRFSGHQFPNYSSELNVNALLLGDSALYLCASSLTRGRSHEQYFGPGTRLTVT.

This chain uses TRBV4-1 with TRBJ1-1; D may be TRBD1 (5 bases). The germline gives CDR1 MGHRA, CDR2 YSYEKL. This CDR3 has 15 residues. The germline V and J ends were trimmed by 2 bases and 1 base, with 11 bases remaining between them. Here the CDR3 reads CASSQRNQGNTEAFF. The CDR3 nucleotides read TGCGCCAGCAGCCAAAGGAACCAGGGGAACACTGAAGCTTTCTTT.

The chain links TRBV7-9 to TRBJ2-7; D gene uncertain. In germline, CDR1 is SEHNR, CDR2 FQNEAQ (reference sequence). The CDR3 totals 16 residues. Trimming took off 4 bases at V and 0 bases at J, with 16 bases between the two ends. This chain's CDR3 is CASSSADTPLSYEQYF. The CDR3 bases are TGTGCCAGCAGCTCAGCAGACACCCCACTCTCCTACGAGCAGTACTTC.

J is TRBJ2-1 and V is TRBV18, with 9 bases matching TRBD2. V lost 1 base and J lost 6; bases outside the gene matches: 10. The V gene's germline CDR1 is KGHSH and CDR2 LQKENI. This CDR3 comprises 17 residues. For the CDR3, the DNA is TGTGCCAGCTCACCACTGGCCCCCGCGGGAGGGTCCAATGAGCAGTTCTTC. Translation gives CASSPLAPAGGSNEQFF.

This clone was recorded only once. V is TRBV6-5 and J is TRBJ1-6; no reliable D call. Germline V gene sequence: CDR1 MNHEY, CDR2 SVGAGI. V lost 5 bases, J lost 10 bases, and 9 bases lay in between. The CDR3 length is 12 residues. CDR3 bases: TGTGCCAGCAGTCGATTAGAGTCACCCCTCCACTTT. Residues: CASSRLESPLHF.

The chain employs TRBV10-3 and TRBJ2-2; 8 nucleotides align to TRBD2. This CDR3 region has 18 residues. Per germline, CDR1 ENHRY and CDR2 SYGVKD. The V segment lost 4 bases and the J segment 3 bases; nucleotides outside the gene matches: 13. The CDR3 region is CAISGSGAGVGDTGELFF. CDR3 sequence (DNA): TGTGCCATCAGTGGCTCGGGAGCGGGAGTTGGTGACACCGGGGAGCTGTTTTTT.

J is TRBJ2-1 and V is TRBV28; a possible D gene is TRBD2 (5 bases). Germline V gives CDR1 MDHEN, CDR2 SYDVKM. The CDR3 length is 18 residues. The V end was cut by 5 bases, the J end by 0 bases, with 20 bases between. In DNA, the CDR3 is TGTGCCAGCAGTCCAACGAGGGCCGGAAGAAGCTCCTACAATGAGCAGTTCTTC. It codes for CASSPTRAGRSSYNEQFF.

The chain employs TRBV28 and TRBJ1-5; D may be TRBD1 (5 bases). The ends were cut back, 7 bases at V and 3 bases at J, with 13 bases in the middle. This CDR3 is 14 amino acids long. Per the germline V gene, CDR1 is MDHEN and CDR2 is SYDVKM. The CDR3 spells CASTLGGINQPQHF. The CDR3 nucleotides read TGTGCCAGCACCCTTGGGGGGATCAATCAGCCCCAGCATTTT.